Listed here are 5 T cell receptor beta chains from one sample, sequenced in a study of T-cell reconstitution after alpha-beta-depleted transplantation in children. Using unique molecular identifiers, the investigators prepared the TCRbeta library. TCRdb independently ran MiXCR on the PCR reads; one entry per CDR3 protein. The sample consists of more than 15,000 distinct CDR3 sequences, 9.5% to 15% of them appearing once. Sequences were derived from PBMCs, mostly from graft donor cells, sampled 180 days after TCRalphabeta/CD19-depleted stem cell transplant. These receptors originate from a boy under three years old who had a stem cell transplant for Wiskott-Aldrich syndrome, so the T cells may come from the graft donor.

In this sample, this clonotype turned up many times. The chain carries TRBV7-9 and TRBJ2-3; 7 bases line up with TRBD2. V dropped 7 bases and J dropped 0; count of bases not matched to a gene: 16. CDR3 length equals 18 residues. Germline V lookup: CDR1 SEHNR, CDR2 FQNEAQ (reference sequence). For the CDR3, the DNA is TGTGCCAGCACGCGGCCAGGTAGCGGGCAAACTAGCACAGATACGCAGTATTTT. Its protein is CASTRPGSGQTSTDTQYF. The entire variable domain, with the rest obtained from reference TRBV7-9 and TRBJ2-3, is as follows: DTGVSQNPRHKITKRGQNVTFRCDPISEHNRLYWYRQTLGQGPEFLTYFQNEAQLEKSRLLSDRFSAERPKGSFSTLEIQRTEQGDSAMYLCASTRPGSGQTSTDTQYFGPGTRLTVL.

This clonotype has a count of ten or more. This chain connects TRBV15 to TRBJ1-5, with unresolved D. The CDR3 length is 15 residues. Trimming removed 0 bases at V and 4 bases at J, with 10 bases between. The germline V gene encodes CDR1 LNHNV and CDR2 YYDKDF (reference sequence). The CDR3 bases are TGTGCCACCAGCAGAGATTTCGACCCGAATCAGCCCCAGCATTTT. This gives the protein CATSRDFDPNQPQHF.

The genes are TRBV28 and TRBJ2-7; D is undetermined. This CDR3 has 12 residues. V lost 10 bases, J lost 6 bases, and 16 bases lay in between. The V gene's germline CDR1 is MDHEN and CDR2 SYDVKM. This CDR3 reads CAMSRIRGEQYF. CDR3 sequence (DNA): TGTGCCATGAGCCGCATACGTGGCGAGCAGTACTTC.

This clonotype was seen a handful of times. The rearrangement uses TRBV4-1 and TRBJ1-6, with D unresolved. Trimming left V 0 bases short and J 5 bases short, with 14 bases between. The CDR3 has 17 residues. The germline gives CDR1 MGHRA, CDR2 YSYEKL. The CDR3 DNA is TGCGCCAGCAGCCAAGATCGCGGACCCGACGATAATTCACCCCTCCACTTT. It is translated as CASSQDRGPDDNSPLHF.

The V and J genes are TRBV6-5 and TRBJ2-5, with 7 bases fitting TRBD2. The V segment lost 2 bases and the J segment 0 bases; nucleotides outside the gene matches: 3. The CDR3 length is 15 residues. Germline values: CDR1 MNHEY, CDR2 SVGAGI. CDR3 amino acids: CASSYGAGDQETQYF. Written as DNA, the CDR3 is TGTGCCAGCAGTTACGGCGCGGGGGACCAAGAGACCCAGTACTTC.